This T cell receptor beta chain is from a study of T cell clonotyping in hematopoietic cell transplantation. With regard to this clone: Its cognate antigen is unknown.

Clones were read by immunoSEQ multiplex PCR, and TCRdb kept only the in-frame ones, dropping some. The table lists about 12,000 clones, approximately 90% of them singletons, with 0.79% in the top ten. CDR1 SNHLY and CDR2 FYNNEI come from the germline V gene. V lost 7 bases to trimming and J lost 4 bases, with 19 bases between them. This CDR3 is built from 16 residues. General study findings and limits: Cells were unsorted, so CD4 and CD8 contributions were not separated. Few recipient clonotypes overlapped donors; over 97% were de novo at given depth. Broader posttransplant TCR repertoire diversity was predicted by graft donor and pretransplant recipient Inverse Simpson Index values. After transplant, recipient diversity fell while pathologically expanded clonotypes grew through day 180.

The rearrangement uses TRBV2 and TRBJ2-2, with D tentatively TRBD1 or TRBD2 (5 bases each). Sequenced material: peripheral blood mononuclear cells. The TCR was taken from a woman aged 50 to 65 in good health. Some clones in this sample may be carry-over from other donors' samples. The CDR3 loop reads CASNRDPIMTTGELFF. CDR3 bases: TGTGCCAGCAACCGGGACCCTATCATGACCACCGGGGAGCTGTTTTTT.